These 4 T cell receptor beta chains originate from one sample sequenced in a study of tumor-infiltrating lymphocytes in oesophageal squamous cell carcinoma. TCRdb ran MiXCR on the PCR reads and lists one entry per CDR3 protein. The table records roughly 14,000 distinct CDR3 sequences, under 70% of them present only once. Sequences were obtained from esophageal tumor tissue. The receptor source for this set is a female donor with esophageal squamous cell carcinoma.

The V gene is TRBV7-2, the J gene TRBJ2-5; D uncertain. Trimming stripped 1 base from V and 11 bases from J, with 17 bases between. CDR3 length equals 14 residues. CDR1 and CDR2 (germline): SGHTA, FQGNSA. The CDR3, as DNA: TGTGCCAGCAGCTTAGGGGCACTCACGGTACAGCAGTACTTC. Protein product: CASSLGALTVQQYF.

The rearrangement joins TRBV7-6 to TRBJ1-6; tentatively, D is TRBD1 (5 bases). This CDR3 region has 14 residues. Germline-derived CDR1 and CDR2 are SGHVS and FNYEAQ. V lost 7 bases and J 10 bases, leaving 17 bases between the germline ends. CDR3 bases: TGTGCCAGCAAGATCACGGGGGATCAATCACCCCTCCACTTT. Translated: CASKITGDQSPLHF.

V usage is TRBV7-3 and J usage is TRBJ2-3; TRBD2 might be the D (6 bases). Per germline, CDR1 SGHTA and CDR2 FQGTGA. With 2 bases removed from V and 2 bases from J, the gap between germline ends came to 20 bases. The CDR3 length is 18 residues. CDR3 in amino acids: CASSLEPGVGRATDTQYF. The CDR3 coding sequence is TGTGCCAGCAGCTTAGAGCCGGGAGTGGGGCGCGCCACAGATACGCAGTATTTT.

The genes are TRBV12-3 or TRBV12-4 and TRBJ2-6; D may be TRBD1 (6 bases). Trimming removed 6 bases from V and 1 base from J, with 10 bases in between. The CDR3 runs 15 residues. The CDR3 DNA reads TGTGCCAGCAGCCGGACAGCTTCTGGGGCCAACGTCCTGACTTTC. Translated: CASSRTASGANVLTF.